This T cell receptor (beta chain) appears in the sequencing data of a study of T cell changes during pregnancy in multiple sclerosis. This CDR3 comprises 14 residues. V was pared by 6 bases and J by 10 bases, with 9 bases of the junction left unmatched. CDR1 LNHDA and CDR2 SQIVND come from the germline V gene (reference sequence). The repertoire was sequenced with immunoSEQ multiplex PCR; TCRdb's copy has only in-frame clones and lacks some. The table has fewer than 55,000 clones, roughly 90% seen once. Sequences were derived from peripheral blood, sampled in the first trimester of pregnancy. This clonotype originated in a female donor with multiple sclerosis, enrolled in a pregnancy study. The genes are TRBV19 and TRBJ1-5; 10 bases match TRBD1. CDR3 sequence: CASSQGQGTVPQHF. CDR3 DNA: TGTGCCAGTAGCCAGGGACAGGGGACCGTCCCCCAGCATTTT.